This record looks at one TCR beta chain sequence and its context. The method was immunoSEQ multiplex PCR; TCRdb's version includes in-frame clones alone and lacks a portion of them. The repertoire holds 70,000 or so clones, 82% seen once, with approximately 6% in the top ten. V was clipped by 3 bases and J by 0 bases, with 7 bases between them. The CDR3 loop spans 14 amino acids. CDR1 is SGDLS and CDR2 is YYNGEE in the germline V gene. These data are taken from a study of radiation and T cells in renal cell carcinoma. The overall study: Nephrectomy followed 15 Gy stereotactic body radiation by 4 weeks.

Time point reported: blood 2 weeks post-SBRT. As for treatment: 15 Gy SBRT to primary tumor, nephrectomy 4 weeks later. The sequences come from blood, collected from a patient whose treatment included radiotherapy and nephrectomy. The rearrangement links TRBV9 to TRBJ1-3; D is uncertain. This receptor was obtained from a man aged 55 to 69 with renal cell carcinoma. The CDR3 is CASSARHSGNTIYF. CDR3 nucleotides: TGTGCCAGCAGCGCCCGGCACTCTGGAAACACCATATATTTT.